The clone carrying this T cell receptor (beta chain) was seen at least ten times. The antigen is undetermined. The data are from a study of T-cell reconstitution after alpha-beta-depleted transplantation in children. Study-wide points: Expanded clones from the graft, numbering several hundred, reportedly supplied alpha-beta T cells about two months after transplant.

It was with unique molecular identifiers that the TCRbeta library was prepared. TCRdb analysed the PCR reads with MiXCR anew, one entry per CDR3 protein. The profile shows 30,000 or so distinct CDR3 sequences, 5.5% to 8% of them singletons. This CDR3 region has 10 residues. Germline V lookup: CDR1 SNHLY, CDR2 FYNNEI. V shed 7 bases and J shed 12 bases, with 13 bases lying between them. This specimen was peripheral blood, taken 60 days after TCRalphabeta/CD19-depleted stem cell transplant. V is TRBV2 and J is TRBJ2-7, with D tentatively TRBD1 or TRBD2 (5 bases each). The TCR originated in a child under two years old who had a stem cell transplant for acute myeloid leukemia, so the T cells may come from the graft donor. In DNA form, the CDR3 reads TGTGCCAGCACGGGACGGGACCCGTACTTC. It yields the protein CASTGRDPYF.